What follows is one TCR beta chain and its context. Its antigen has not been determined. The record has no base qualities; no much larger clone is one base away. The record originates from a study of cytomegalovirus exposure and HLA in healthy donors (TCRdb year 2017). With respect to the entire study: According to an earlier analysis of a few hundred of the donors, about 180 million T cells yielded over 100 million unique TCR beta sequences and 250 to 350 Gb of sequence data. Both class I and class II loci were covered by HLA typing, at four-digit resolution. The study combined high-throughput TCR immunosequencing, statistical association of individual TCRs with disease status, and machine learning to predict cytomegalovirus infection status. To study patterns of TCR occurrence, a later analysis re-analyzed previously published TCR beta repertoires from around 660 donors and added high-resolution HLA genotyping. Every discovery cohort repertoire had been produced on one sequencing platform. The genetic ancestry cluster associated with self-reported Caucasian donors included about 84% of the roughly 380 genotyped donors. A later genetic analysis took genome-wide SNP genotypes for about three fifths of the 666 donors and used that subset as a discovery cohort. Rather than using new phenotypic data, the later analysis identified candidate immune exposures from TCR beta sequences and from how often those sequences occurred across donors. The study was designed to test whether signatures of past pathogen exposure could be identified by cataloging public T cell receptors. Along with the roughly 670-subject first cohort, a separate validation cohort of some 130 different subjects was used. Roughly 5 DR-DQ haplotypes were handled as single units for association and clustering, since linkage in the cohort was strong. Approximately 330 gigabases of sequencing data and 91 million or so unique TCR sequences made up an early release that covered 500 to 700 HLA-typed donors. On average, 235,054 unique TCR beta nucleotide sequences were sequenced per donor among a few hundred genotyped donors of the cohort, with 15% to 20% of those sequences being non-productive. Donor age, sex, ethnicity and CMV serostatus were collected together with the repertoire data. Typing coverage varied by locus: roughly 620-640 donors for A, B, C, DRB1 and DQB1; around 560 for DQA1; approximately 570 for DPA1; roughly 450 for DPB1. Using immunosequencing, the study profiled T cell repertoires from 550 to 750 subjects and related those repertoires to cytomegalovirus serostatus. An earlier analysis of about 620 of the donors applied high-throughput TCR beta sequencing to assess whether each TCR beta V gene segment acted as functional or pseudogenic. What the work shows at the level of the full study, not this receptor alone: The study listed 150 to 200 TCR beta chains as associated with cytomegalovirus. When HLA alleles, especially DR and DQ, strongly co-occurred, attributing TCR associations to individual alleles was difficult. Because counts were too low, seventeen rarely observed V segments, including chromosome 9 orphons, were left out of the earlier analysis of approximately 500 of the donors. The cohort was sequenced for TCR beta chains only, and without alpha or paired-chain data the features that could be detected were limited. A further reported finding was that TCR beta sequences accurately predicted the HLA-A and HLA-B alleles for most subjects in the first cohort. In a later analysis, most CMV-associated TCR beta chains were found to appear HLA-restricted, with HLA associations seemingly driven largely by CMV exposure. The authors suggested that the approach could potentially be generalized to other disease states and immunological phenotypes. Three of the identified cytomegalovirus-associated TCR beta chains were confirmed in vitro to be specific for cytomegalovirus antigens. A later genetic analysis reported fewer N-insertions in productive TCRs among donors in an Asian-associated ancestry cluster than the roughly 700-donor mean. HLA typing was unavailable for some donors at each locus, so association tests used only the typed subset. Cytomegalovirus status was reported to be diagnosed by the classifier with high specificity and sensitivity in both the original and validation cohorts. Most TCR sequences were observed very rarely across donors, whereas some public TCRs were present in many individuals. A group of highly shared sequence variants was considered likely to be a technical artifact of the sequencing pipeline. According to a later analysis, TCR association rates differed among HLA loci, with DRB1 alleles showing the most associated TCRs and HLA-C alleles showing the fewest. The only immune exposure information available for the cohort was CMV serostatus. Because the 87-base-pair reads could not distinguish some IMGT-functional V segments, including TRBV6-2 and TRBV6-3, those segments were excluded. Specific HLA alleles were associated with 15,000 to 20,000 TCR beta sequences at a false discovery rate of 0.05 in a later analysis. Correlated functional status among segregating V segments might reflect linkage disequilibrium, but an unknown experimental factor could not be ruled out. Several of the top co-occurrence clusters appeared to be linked to parvovirus B19, influenza, CMV and Epstein-Barr virus, according to a later analysis. A later genetic analysis associated a missense DCLRE1C variant with V-gene and J-gene trimming of TCR beta chains, and an independent cohort replicated the association. A later analysis found that HLA-associated TCR beta chains were more clonally expanded and had lower generation probabilities than equally common non-associated chains. In an earlier analysis of some 540 of the donors, most TCR beta V segments appeared in productive rearrangements about 87% or about 30% of the time, broadly matching IMGT annotations. The presence/absence analyses assumed that sequencing depth was roughly uniform across donors, and that assumption may not be true.

Libraries were built with the immunoSEQ multiplex PCR assay. The multiplex PCR relied on a mix of 60 forward primers for TCR Vbeta segments and 13 reverse primers for TCR Jbeta segments. The CDR3 region of rearranged TCR beta genes was amplified from genomic DNA with a multiplex PCR assay. The Illumina HiSeq System was used to sequence the amplified TCR beta libraries as 87-base-pair reads. The authors processed their data as follows. A later analysis tallied approximately 87 million unique TCR beta chains across the approximately 670 repertoires, and some 10 million of those chains were shared by two or more donors. Raw reads were error-corrected and collapsed into unique sequences by a nearest-neighbor algorithm in which closely related sequences were merged to remove PCR and sequencing errors. V, D and J gene segments were assigned by aligning CDR3 sequences to IMGT reference sequences. For a sequence to be retained, a match of at least six nucleotides to both a V gene segment and a J gene segment was required. A rearrangement was called productive if the CDR3 had no stop codons and remained in frame with V and J, and every other rearrangement was called non-productive. CDR3 was defined according to IMGT convention as the region running from the second conserved V-encoded cysteine to the conserved J-encoded phenylalanine. In an earlier analysis of 587 of the donors, sequences lacking an unambiguous match to a single V gene segment were excluded. An earlier analysis of 550 to 650 of the donors classified V segments as functional when productive rearrangements were above 56.7% and as segregating when the standard deviation between donors was above 5%. To diagnose cytomegalovirus status from the catalog of TCR beta chain sequences, a statistical classification framework was built. A later analysis assigned V and J genes by comparing TCR nucleotide sequences with IMGT/GENE-DB human TR gene sequences. The TCRdist pipeline was used in a later analysis to assign CDR3 sequences and most-parsimonious VDJ recombination scenarios. In a later analysis, each TCR beta chain was defined by its CDR3 amino acid sequence together with its V-gene family, and reads without a unique V-gene family were excluded. As a way to deal with suspected cross-contamination and a sequencing artifact, a later analysis dropped 592 nucleotide sequences that were highly shared and had low generation probability. A later analysis calculated a clonal expansion index for each public chain from normalized within-repertoire ranks of inferred template counts. In a later analysis, generation probabilities were computed using a VDJ recombination model fitted to out-of-frame rearrangements, and the results were checked against IGoR. In a later analysis, TCR-TCR, TCR-HLA and TCR-CMV co-occurrence was scored with hypergeometric tests, and a repertoire-size bias correction was applied to TCR pairs. A later analysis estimated false discovery rates by permuting HLA or CMV assignments 20 times. In a later analysis, co-occurring TCRs were grouped with DBSCAN, and TCRdist sequence similarity was added when clustering was performed within HLA-allele-positive subsets. Co-occurrence clustering excluded repertoires with fewer than 30,000 or more than 120,000 public chains, plus five with anomalous nucleotide sharing. As stored in TCRdb, this immuneACCESS dataset retains in-frame rearrangements with V and J assigned. A fraction of the clones does not appear; measured against another copy, unresolved V genes explain less than half of the discrepancy, and the remainder lacks a known reason. V, J and clone size derive from that table, while D and trimming were established from the DNA sequence. A total of fewer than 130,000 clones appear in this sample, roughly 86% of them only once. Jointly, the top ten make up 1.5% to 2% of the sample.

The cohort was made up of roughly 670 healthy bone marrow donors. At the time of sampling, all cohort members were nominally healthy, though unrecorded immune exposures were likely present. The donor was CMV seronegative and belonged to the group of 350 or so seronegative cohort members. Every donor gave a peripheral blood sample, and the peripheral blood mononuclear cells from that sample were used for TCR beta sequencing. Genomic DNA extraction from the blood cell samples was performed with the Qiagen DNeasy Blood Extraction Kit. The germline V gene sets CDR1 to MGHDK and CDR2 to SYGVNS. From the cysteine through the phenylalanine, the CDR3 covers 16 amino acids. The CDR3 DNA has 48 bases and is translated from base 1. V loses 3 bases of germline sequence and J loses 0 bases, and the interval between the two ends is 13 bases.

The specimen was PBMCs. Rearrangement joined TRBV25-1 to TRBJ2-3; the D gene is perhaps TRBD1, on 5 matching bases. The sequence came from a man aged 35 to 55 in good health and CMV-seronegative. The CDR3 protein is CASSEGPGPSTDTQYF. The DNA sequence follows: TGTGCCAGCAGTGAGGGGCCAGGCCCTAGCACAGATACGCAGTATTTT.